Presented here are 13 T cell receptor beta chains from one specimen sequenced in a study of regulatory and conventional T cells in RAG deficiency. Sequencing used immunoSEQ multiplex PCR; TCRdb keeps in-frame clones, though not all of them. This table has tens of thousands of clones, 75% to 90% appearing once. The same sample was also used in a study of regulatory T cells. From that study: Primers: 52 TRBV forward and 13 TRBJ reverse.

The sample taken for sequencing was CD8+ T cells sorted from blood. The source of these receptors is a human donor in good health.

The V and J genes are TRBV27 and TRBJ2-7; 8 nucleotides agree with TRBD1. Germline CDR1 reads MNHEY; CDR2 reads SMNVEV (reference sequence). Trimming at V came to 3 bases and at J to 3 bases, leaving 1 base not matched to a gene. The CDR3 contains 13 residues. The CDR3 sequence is CASSFGQGYEQYF. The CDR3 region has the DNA TGTGCCAGCAGTTTCGGACAGGGCTACGAGCAGTACTTC.

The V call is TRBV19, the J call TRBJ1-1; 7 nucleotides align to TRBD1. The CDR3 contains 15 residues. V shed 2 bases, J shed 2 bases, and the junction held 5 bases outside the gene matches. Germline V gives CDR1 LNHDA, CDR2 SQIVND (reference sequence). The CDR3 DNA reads TGTGCCAGTAGTATAAGTGGAGGGGGCAACACTGAAGCTTTCTTT. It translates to CASSISGGGNTEAFF.

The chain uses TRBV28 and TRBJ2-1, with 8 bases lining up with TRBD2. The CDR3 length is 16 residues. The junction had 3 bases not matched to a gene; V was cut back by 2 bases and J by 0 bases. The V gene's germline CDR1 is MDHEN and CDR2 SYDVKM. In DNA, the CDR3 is TGTGCCAGCAGTTTACGGGAGGGGGGCTCCTACAATGAGCAGTTCTTC. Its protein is CASSLREGGSYNEQFF.

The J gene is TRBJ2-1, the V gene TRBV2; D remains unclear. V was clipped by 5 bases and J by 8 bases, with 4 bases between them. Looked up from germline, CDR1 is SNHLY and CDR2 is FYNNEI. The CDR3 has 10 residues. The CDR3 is CASSWDEQFF. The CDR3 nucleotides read TGTGCCAGCAGTTGGGATGAGCAGTTCTTC.

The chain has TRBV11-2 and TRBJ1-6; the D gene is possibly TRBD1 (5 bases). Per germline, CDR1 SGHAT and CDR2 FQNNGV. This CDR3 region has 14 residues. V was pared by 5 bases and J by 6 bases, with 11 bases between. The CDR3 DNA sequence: TGTGCCAGCAGCCCCGGGACGACTAATTCACCCCTCCACTTT. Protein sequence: CASSPGTTNSPLHF.

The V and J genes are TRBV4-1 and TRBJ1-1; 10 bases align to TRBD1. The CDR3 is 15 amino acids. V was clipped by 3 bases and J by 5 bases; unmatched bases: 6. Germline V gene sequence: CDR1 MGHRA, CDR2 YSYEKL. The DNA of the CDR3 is TGCGCCAGCAGCCATCCGGGACAGGGGAAAACTGAAGCTTTCTTT. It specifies CASSHPGQGKTEAFF.

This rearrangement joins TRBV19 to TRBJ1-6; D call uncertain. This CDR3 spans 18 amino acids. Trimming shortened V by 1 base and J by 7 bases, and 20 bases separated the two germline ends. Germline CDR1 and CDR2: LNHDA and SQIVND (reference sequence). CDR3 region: CASSIAIAAALLNSPLHF. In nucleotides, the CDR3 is TGTGCCAGTAGTATAGCGATTGCCGCCGCCCTCCTAAATTCACCCCTCCACTTT.

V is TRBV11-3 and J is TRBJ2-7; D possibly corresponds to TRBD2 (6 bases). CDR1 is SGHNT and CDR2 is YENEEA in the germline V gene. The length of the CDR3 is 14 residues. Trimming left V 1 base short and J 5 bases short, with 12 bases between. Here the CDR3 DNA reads TGTGCCAGCAGCTTAGCCGGGAGTATCAACGAGCAGTACTTC. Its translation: CASSLAGSINEQYF.

CDR3 coding DNA: TGTGCCAGCAGTTGGGGACAGGCCGAGGCCTACGAGCAGTACTTC. Residues: CASSWGQAEAYEQYF. This sequence joins TRBV27 and TRBJ2-7; TRBD1 matches at 8 bases. The CDR3 sequence is 15 residues long. Germline CDR1 MNHEY, CDR2 SMNVEV (reference sequence). V was clipped by 4 bases and J by 2 bases; unmatched bases: 7.

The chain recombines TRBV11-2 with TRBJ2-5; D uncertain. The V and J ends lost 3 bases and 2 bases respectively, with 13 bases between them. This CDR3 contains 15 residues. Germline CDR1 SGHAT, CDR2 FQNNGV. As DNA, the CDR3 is TGTGCCAGCAGCTTTGATTTGAGCTTTCAAGAGACCCAGTACTTC. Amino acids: CASSFDLSFQETQYF.

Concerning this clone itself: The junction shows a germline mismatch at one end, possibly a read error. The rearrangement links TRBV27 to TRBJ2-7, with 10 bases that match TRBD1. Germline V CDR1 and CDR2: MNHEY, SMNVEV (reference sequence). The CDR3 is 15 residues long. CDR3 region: CASSLSGTGVDEQYF. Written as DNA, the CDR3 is TGTGCCAGCAGTCTATCAGGGACAGGGGTGGACGAGCAGTACTTC.

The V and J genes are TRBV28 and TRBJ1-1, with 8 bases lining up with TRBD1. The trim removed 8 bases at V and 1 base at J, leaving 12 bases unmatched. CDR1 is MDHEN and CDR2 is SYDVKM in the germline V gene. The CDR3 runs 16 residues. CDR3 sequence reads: CASLAEDRASNTEAFF. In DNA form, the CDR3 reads TGTGCCAGCTTGGCCGAGGACAGGGCTTCGAACACTGAAGCTTTCTTT.

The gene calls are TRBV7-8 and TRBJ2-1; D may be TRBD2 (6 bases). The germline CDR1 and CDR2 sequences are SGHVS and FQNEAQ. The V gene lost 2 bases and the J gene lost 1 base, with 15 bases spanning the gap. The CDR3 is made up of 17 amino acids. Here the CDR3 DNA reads TGTGCCAGCAGCTTAATGGGGGGAGATGTTTCCTACAATGAGCAGTTCTTC. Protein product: CASSLMGGDVSYNEQFF.